The rows below give T cell receptor beta chains drawn from one sample of a study of blood T cell repertoires in COVID-19. Clones were sequenced by immunoSEQ multiplex PCR, and TCRdb holds only the in-frame ones, with some missing. The repertoire consists of approximately 18,000 clones, with more than 75% occurring once and the leading ten covering approximately 15%. The sequenced sample consisted of peripheral blood. The source is a human donor with active COVID-19. The donor label of this sample is uncertain. CDR3s include the opening cysteine and the closing phenylalanine or tryptophan. D genes are given only for firm matches. Clone size is not always given. Where it is, it says once, few, many or a class for expanded clones.

V gene,D gene,clone size,J gene,CDR3 protein,CDR3 DNA
TRBV6-2/TRBV6-3,.,.,TRBJ2-7,CASSPSYWAMNEQYF,TGTGCCAGCAGTCCAAGTTATTGGGCTATGAACGAGCAGTACTTC
TRBV6-2/TRBV6-3,TRBD1,.,TRBJ1-1,CASSYFGQGNTEAFF,TGTGCCAGCAGTTACTTCGGACAGGGGAACACTGAAGCTTTCTTT
TRBV10-3,TRBD2,.,TRBJ2-7,CAISGLGGASEQYF,TGTGCCATCAGTGGACTCGGGGGGGCGTCCGAGCAGTACTTC
TRBV11-3,.,once,TRBJ2-3,CASSLGRGTDTQYF,TGTGCCAGCAGCTTAGGCAGGGGCACAGATACGCAGTATTTT
TRBV2,TRBD2,.,TRBJ2-1,CASRLRGLAGVTSYNEQFF,TGTGCCAGCAGACTACGGGGACTAGCGGGGGTAACCTCCTACAATGAGCAGTTCTTC
TRBV9,.,.,TRBJ2-1,CASSVGRGHYNEQFF,TGTGCCAGCAGCGTAGGGCGGGGGCACTACAATGAGCAGTTCTTC
TRBV6-6,.,.,TRBJ2-7,CASSPRGVLVKQYF,TGTGCCAGCAGTCCCAGGGGAGTATTGGTTAAGCAGTACTTC
TRBV6-6,.,.,TRBJ1-1,CASLSRRGSTEAFF,TGTGCCAGCCTCTCCCGCCGGGGAAGCACTGAAGCTTTCTTT
TRBV7-2,.,once,TRBJ1-2,CASSGRVAGYYGYTF,TGTGCCAGCAGCGGACGGGTTGCAGGGTACTATGGCTACACCTTC
TRBV7-2,TRBD2,few,TRBJ2-3,CASSLSLAGGRGTDTQYF,TGTGCCAGCAGCTTAAGCCTAGCGGGGGGGCGAGGCACAGATACGCAGTATTTT
TRBV2,.,few,TRBJ1-6,CASSEGGRFYSPLHF,TGTGCCAGCAGTGAAGGGGGCAGGTTTTATTCACCCCTCCACTTT
TRBV9,TRBD1,.,TRBJ2-2,CASSDPRDRGVARTGELFF,TGTGCCAGCAGCGACCCCCGGGACAGGGGGGTAGCACGCACCGGGGAGCTGTTTTTT
TRBV12-3/TRBV12-4,.,medium-sized,TRBJ2-7,CASSADSSYEQYF,TGTGCCAGCAGCGCCGACAGCTCCTACGAGCAGTACTTC
TRBV2,.,.,TRBJ1-1,CASHPTDMNTEAFF,TGTGCCAGCCACCCGACAGATATGAACACTGAAGCTTTCTTT
TRBV19,TRBD2,.,TRBJ2-2,CASSITGGDTGELFF,TGTGCCAGTAGTATTACGGGGGGAGACACCGGGGAGCTGTTTTTT
TRBV4-3,TRBD1,.,TRBJ2-5,CASGRMDRQETQYF,TGCGCCAGCGGTAGGATGGACAGGCAAGAGACCCAGTACTTC
TRBV24-1,.,.,TRBJ2-5,CATSDSAGETQYF,TGTGCCACCAGTGATTCGGCGGGCGAGACCCAGTACTTC
TRBV19,TRBD1,.,TRBJ1-2,CASGLQGATVGGYTF,TGTGCCAGTGGATTACAGGGGGCGACTGTCGGAGGCTACACCTTC
TRBV7-2,.,.,TRBJ2-1,CASSLAGRGLEQFF,TGTGCCAGCAGCTTAGCCGGAAGAGGCCTTGAGCAGTTCTTC
TRBV6-6,TRBD2,.,TRBJ2-3,CASRDGLAGNTDTQYF,TGTGCCAGCAGAGACGGCCTAGCGGGGAACACAGATACGCAGTATTTT
TRBV18,.,.,TRBJ1-2,CASSPVLSQGNTF,TGTGCCAGCTCACCGGTTCTTTCACAGGGAAACACCTTC
TRBV7-2,.,.,TRBJ1-2,CASNLAGGSSRDGYTF,TGTGCCAGCAACTTAGCCGGGGGGTCCTCGAGAGATGGCTACACCTTC
TRBV3-1/TRBV3-2,TRBD2,once,TRBJ2-1,CASSPLRGGANEQFF,TGTGCCAGCAGCCCTCTCCGCGGGGGGGCGAATGAGCAGTTCTTC
TRBV5-6,.,.,TRBJ1-2,CASSLGQGGNGYTF,TGTGCCAGCAGCTTGGGGCAGGGTGGAAATGGCTACACCTTC
TRBV7-2,.,.,TRBJ1-5,CASSPQVNSNQPQHF,TGTGCCAGCAGCCCACAGGTGAATAGCAATCAGCCCCAGCATTTT
TRBV29-1,.,.,TRBJ2-2,CSAQGKAGELFF,TGCAGCGCCCAGGGGAAGGCCGGGGAGCTGTTTTTT
TRBV4-2,.,.,TRBJ2-7,CASSQAGGVGYEQYF,TGTGCCAGCAGCCAAGCCGGAGGGGTGGGATACGAGCAGTACTTC
TRBV3-1/TRBV3-2,.,.,TRBJ2-6,CASSPIRGLGANVLTF,TGTGCCAGCAGCCCAATCAGGGGTTTAGGGGCCAACGTCCTGACTTTC
TRBV4-2,.,.,TRBJ2-7,CASSQGLAGYEQYF,TGTGCCAGCAGCCAAGGCCTGGCGGGCTACGAGCAGTACTTC
TRBV25-1,.,once,TRBJ2-5,CASSEPEFQETQYF,TGTGCCAGCAGTGAACCAGAATTCCAAGAGACCCAGTACTTC
TRBV7-9,.,.,TRBJ2-3,CASEQVDTQYF,TGTGCCAGCGAGCAGGTAGATACGCAGTATTTT
TRBV21-1,.,.,TRBJ2-2,CASNPDSERNTGELFF,TGTGCCAGCAACCCAGACTCCGAAAGAAACACCGGGGAGCTGTTTTTT
TRBV18,TRBD2,.,TRBJ2-7,CASSPALAGKDEQYF,TGTGCCAGCTCACCAGCTTTAGCGGGTAAAGACGAGCAGTACTTC
TRBV6-6,TRBD1,.,TRBJ1-2,CASSWGTGRSWGYTF,TGTGCCAGCAGCTGGGGGACAGGTAGATCATGGGGCTACACCTTC
TRBV11-2,.,.,TRBJ2-4,CASSQVKLAKNIQYF,TGTGCCAGCAGCCAAGTAAAACTAGCCAAAAACATTCAGTACTTC
TRBV5-6,.,.,TRBJ2-7,CASSHSHSYEQYF,TGTGCCAGCAGCCATTCGCACAGCTACGAGCAGTACTTC
TRBV3-1/TRBV3-2,.,.,TRBJ2-5,CASSQSLTGGETQYF,TGTGCCAGCAGCCAAAGCCTGACAGGCGGCGAGACCCAGTACTTC
TRBV5-4,.,once,TRBJ1-1,CASSPQSKMNTEAFF,TGTGCCAGCAGCCCCCAGTCAAAAATGAACACTGAAGCTTTCTTT
TRBV19,TRBD1,once,TRBJ2-5,CASNNSTGGLITGRETQYF,TGTGCCAGTAACAATAGTACAGGGGGGCTGATAACGGGACGAGAGACCCAGTACTTC
TRBV7-2,.,once,TRBJ2-3,CASSLAPNTDTQYF,TGTGCCAGCAGCTTAGCCCCTAACACAGATACGCAGTATTTT
TRBV10-2,TRBD2,.,TRBJ2-7,CASSEAGGLDEQYF,TGCGCCAGCAGTGAGGCGGGGGGCCTTGACGAGCAGTACTTC